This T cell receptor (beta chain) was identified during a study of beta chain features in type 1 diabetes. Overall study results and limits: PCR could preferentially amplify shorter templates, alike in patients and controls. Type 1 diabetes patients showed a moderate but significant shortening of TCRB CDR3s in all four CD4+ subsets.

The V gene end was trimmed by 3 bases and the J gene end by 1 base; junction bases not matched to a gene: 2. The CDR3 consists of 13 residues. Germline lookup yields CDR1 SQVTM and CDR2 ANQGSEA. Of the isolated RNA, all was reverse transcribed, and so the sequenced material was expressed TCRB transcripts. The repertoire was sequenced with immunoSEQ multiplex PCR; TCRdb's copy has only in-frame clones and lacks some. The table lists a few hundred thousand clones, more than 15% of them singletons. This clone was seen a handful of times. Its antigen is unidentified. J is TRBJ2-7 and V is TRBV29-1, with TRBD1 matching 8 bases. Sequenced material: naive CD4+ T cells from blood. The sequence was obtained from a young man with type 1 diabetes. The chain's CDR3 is CSVEDRASYEQYF. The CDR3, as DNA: TGCAGCGTTGAGGACAGGGCTTCCTACGAGCAGTACTTC.